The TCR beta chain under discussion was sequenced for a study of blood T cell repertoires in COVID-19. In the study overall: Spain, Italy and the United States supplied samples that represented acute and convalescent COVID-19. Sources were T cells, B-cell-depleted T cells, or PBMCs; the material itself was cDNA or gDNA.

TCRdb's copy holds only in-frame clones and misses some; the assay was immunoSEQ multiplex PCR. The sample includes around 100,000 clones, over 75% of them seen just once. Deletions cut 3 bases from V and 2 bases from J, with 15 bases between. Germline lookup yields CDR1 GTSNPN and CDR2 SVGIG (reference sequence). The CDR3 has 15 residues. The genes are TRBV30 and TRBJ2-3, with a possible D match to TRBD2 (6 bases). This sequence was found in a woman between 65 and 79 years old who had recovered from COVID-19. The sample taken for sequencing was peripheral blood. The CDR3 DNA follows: TGTGCCTGGAGGAGGGAAGCGGGCCACACAGATACGCAGTATTTT. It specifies CAWRREAGHTDTQYF.